The present entry profiles one T cell receptor (beta chain) with its context. Its antigen is undetermined. These data originate in a study of blood T cells in healthy people across ages. Study conclusions and caveats: Strongly correlated with naive T cell percentage was TCR beta diversity. The donors' CMV status was not determined, possibly confounding changes in expanded clonotypes. Diversity was higher, and naive CD4+ cells more numerous, in long-lived donors than in aged donors.

Germline V lookup: CDR1 SNHLY, CDR2 FYNNEI. The CDR3 sequence is 13 residues long. Germline trimming cut 9 bases from V and 3 bases from J; bases unmatched to any gene: 4. Sample-barcoded 5' priming and a J-beta primer mix drove a second PCR of about 7 to 11 cycles. All samples gave at least 2.5 million CDR3-containing paired-end reads. MiXCR was run by TCRdb on the 5' RACE reads, yielding one entry per CDR3 protein. The sample includes over a million distinct CDR3 sequences, roughly 43% of them seen just once. The sequence came from a woman between 18 and 29 years old in good health. The specimen sequenced was blood. The rearrangement joins TRBV2 to TRBJ1-1, with 10 bases matching TRBD1. CDR3 in DNA: TGTGCCAGGGGACAGGGGAGGCACACTGAAGCTTTCTTT. Encoded protein: CARGQGRHTEAFF. Together with reference TRBV2 and TRBJ1-1, the CDR3 gives the full variable domain: EPEVTQTPSHQVTQMGQEVILRCVPISNHLYFYWYRQILGQKVEFLVSFYNNEISEKSEIFDDQFSVERPDGSNFTLKIRSTKLEDSAMYFCARGQGRHTEAFFGQGTRLTVV.